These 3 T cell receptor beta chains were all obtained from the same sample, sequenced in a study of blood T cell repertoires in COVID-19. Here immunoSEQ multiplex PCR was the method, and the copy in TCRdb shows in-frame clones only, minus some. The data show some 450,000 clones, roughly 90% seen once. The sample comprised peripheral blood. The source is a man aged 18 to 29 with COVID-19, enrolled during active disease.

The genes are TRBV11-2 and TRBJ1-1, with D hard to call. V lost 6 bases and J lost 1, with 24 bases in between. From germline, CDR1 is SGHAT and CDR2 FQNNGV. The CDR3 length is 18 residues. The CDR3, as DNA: TGTGCCAGCAGTAACGGACTAAGGGTTTTAGCGGCGAACACTGAAGCTTTCTTT. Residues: CASSNGLRVLAANTEAFF. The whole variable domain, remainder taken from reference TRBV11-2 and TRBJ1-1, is EAGVAQSPRYKIIEKRQSVAFWCNPISGHATLYWYQQILGQGPKLLIQFQNNGVVDDSQLPKDRFSAERLKGVDSTLKIQPAKLEDSAVYLCASSNGLRVLAANTEAFFGQGTRLTVV.

CDR3 coding DNA: TGTGCCAGCAGTACACAGGGGAGGAGCAATCAGCCCCAGCATTTT. This gives the protein CASSTQGRSNQPQHF. The V gene is TRBV27, the J gene TRBJ1-5, with TRBD1 matching over 7 bases. The germline gives CDR1 MNHEY, CDR2 SMNVEV (reference sequence). This CDR3 comprises 15 residues. V shed 5 bases, J shed 1 base, and the junction held 5 bases outside the gene matches.

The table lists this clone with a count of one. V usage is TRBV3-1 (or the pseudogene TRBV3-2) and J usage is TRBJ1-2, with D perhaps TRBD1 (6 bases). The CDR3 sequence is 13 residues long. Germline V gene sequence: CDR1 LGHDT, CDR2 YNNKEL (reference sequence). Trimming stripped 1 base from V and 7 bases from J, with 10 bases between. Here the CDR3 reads CASSQVGAGGYTF. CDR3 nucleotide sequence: TGTGCCAGCAGCCAAGTGGGGGCCGGTGGCTACACCTTC.